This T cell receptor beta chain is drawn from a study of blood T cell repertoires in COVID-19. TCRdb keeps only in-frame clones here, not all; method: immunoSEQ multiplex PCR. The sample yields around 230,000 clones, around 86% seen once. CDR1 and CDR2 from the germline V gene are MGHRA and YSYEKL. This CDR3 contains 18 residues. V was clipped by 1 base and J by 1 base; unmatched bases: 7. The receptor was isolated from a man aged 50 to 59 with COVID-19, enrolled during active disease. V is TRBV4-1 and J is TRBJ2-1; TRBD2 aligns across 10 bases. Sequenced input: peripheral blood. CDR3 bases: TGCGCCAGCAGCCAAGCTCCTAGCGGGAGTTCGTCCTACAATGAGCAGTTCTTC. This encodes CASSQAPSGSSSYNEQFF.